Below are 17 T cell receptor beta chains sequenced from a single sample in a study of T cells in Graves' hyperthyroidism and ophthalmopathy. From RNA transcripts, TCR beta CDR3 regions were amplified. First-round RT-PCR targeting the TCR CDR3 was performed with the HTBI primer set. Each CDR3 protein is one row after TCRdb ran MiXCR on the multiplex PCR reads. The sample contains around 700,000 distinct CDR3 sequences, roughly a sixth of which appear only once. Material: blood. The receptors were gathered from a woman aged 45-65 years with Graves' hyperthyroidism that later progressed to Graves' ophthalmopathy.

This clonotype was counted ten times or more. V usage is TRBV11-3 and J usage is TRBJ2-5, with D perhaps matching TRBD1 or TRBD2 (5 bases each). CDR1 and CDR2 from the germline V gene are SGHNT and YENEEA. V lost 4 bases, J lost 2 bases, and 11 bases lay in between. CDR3 length: 14 amino acids. The chain's CDR3 is CASSWGGGQETQYF. CDR3 bases: TGTGCCAGCAGCTGGGGCGGCGGGCAAGAGACCCAGTACTTC.

The chain recombines TRBV15 with TRBJ2-2; no firm D call. The germline V gene encodes CDR1 LNHNV and CDR2 YYDKDF (reference sequence). CDR3 size: 14 residues. V was trimmed by 3 bases and J by 3 bases, leaving 8 bases between them. Here the CDR3 DNA reads TGTGCCACCAGCAGGACGACTGACACCGGGGAGCTGTTTTTT. It encodes CATSRTTDTGELFF.

This clonotype came up many times. This sequence joins TRBV20-1 and TRBJ2-1; a weak D match, TRBD2 (5 bases). V shed 1 base and J shed 4 bases, with 11 bases lying between them. The germline V gene has CDR1 DFQATT and CDR2 SNEGSKA (reference sequence). This CDR3 is 14 amino acids long. CDR3 coding DNA: TGCAGTGCTAGAGCCCTAGCTGGGTACAATGAGCAGTTCTTC. It encodes CSARALAGYNEQFF.

This clonotype was counted only a few times. The chain couples TRBV6-6 to TRBJ1-1; D gene uncertain. V lost 0 bases to trimming and J lost 4 bases, with 18 bases between them. CDR1 is MNHNY, CDR2 SVGAGI, per germline (reference sequence). This CDR3 region has 17 residues. The DNA for the CDR3 is TGTGCCAGCAGTTACTCGACCCCTGGGATGGTGGGCACTGAAGCTTTCTTT. Translated, it gives CASSYSTPGMVGTEAFF.

This chain links TRBV28 with TRBJ2-7; no firm D call. V was clipped by 8 bases and J by 4 bases, with 15 bases between them. Germline lookup yields CDR1 MDHEN and CDR2 SYDVKM. The length of the CDR3 is 13 residues. CDR3 nucleotide sequence: TGTGCCAGCTCAGGTAGGGTAAATTACGAGCAGTACTTC. As protein: CASSGRVNYEQYF.

This clonotype was observed at least ten times. The genes are TRBV3-1 and TRBJ2-7; D not resolved. Trimming left V 4 bases short and J 4 bases short, with 11 bases between. CDR1 is LGHDT and CDR2 is YNNKEL in the germline V gene (reference sequence). CDR3 length: 13 residues. The DNA of the CDR3 is TGTGCCAGCAGCCGAACAGCCAAATACGAGCAGTACTTC. Encoded protein: CASSRTAKYEQYF.

J is TRBJ1-6 and V is TRBV27, with 8 bases matching TRBD1. The CDR3 totals 15 residues. CDR1 is MNHEY and CDR2 is SMNVEV in the germline V gene (reference sequence). V dropped 6 bases and J dropped 5; count of bases not matched to a gene: 6. CDR3 region: CASRGQAQNNSPLHF. CDR3 in DNA: TGTGCCAGCAGGGGACAGGCTCAAAATAATTCACCCCTCCACTTT.

This clonotype came up once. The DNA for the CDR3 is TGTGCCAGCAGCTCGAGAATGGGGACTAGCGGGCGCACAGATACGCAGTATTTT. Protein product: CASSSRMGTSGRTDTQYF. The rearrangement links TRBV7-2 to TRBJ2-3, with 12 bases identical to TRBD2. The CDR3 is 18 residues long. Germline assignment: CDR1 SGHTA and CDR2 FQGNSA. The V and J ends lost 4 bases and 1 base, in that order; junction bases with no gene match: 9.

For this clonotype: One end of the junction does not line up with germline, which may come from a read error. The chain recombines TRBV7-7 with TRBJ2-2; 7 bases fit TRBD2. CDR3 length: 16 amino acids. Germline CDR1 is SSHAT and CDR2 is FNYEAQ (reference sequence). The CDR3 spells CASSPRAGSRTGELFF. As DNA, the CDR3 is TGTGCTAGCAGCCCCCGAGCGGGGTCGAGGACCGGGGAGCTGTTTTTT. The variable domain in full, completed from reference TRBV7-7 and TRBJ2-2, reads GAGVSQSPRYKVTKRGQDVTLRCDPISSHATLYWYQQALGQGPEFLTYFNYEAQPDKSGLPSDRFSAERPEGSISTLTIQRTEQRDSAMYRCASSPRAGSRTGELFFGEGSRLTVL.

This clonotype has only a few counts. The J gene is TRBJ2-5, the V gene TRBV5-1; 9 bases line up with TRBD1. Germline V gives CDR1 SGHRS, CDR2 YFSETQ. Trimming took 3 bases from V and 3 from J; bases not matched to a gene: 9. The CDR3 consists of 16 residues. The CDR3 sequence is CASSWAGTGTEETQYF. The CDR3 DNA reads TGCGCCAGCAGCTGGGCCGGGACAGGGACCGAAGAGACCCAGTACTTC.

This clonotype was found many times. The rearrangement links TRBV20-1 to TRBJ2-3; D is perhaps TRBD1 (5 bases). The germline V gene has CDR1 DFQATT and CDR2 SNEGSKA (reference sequence). This CDR3 is 15 amino acids long. Trimming left V 4 bases short and J 4 bases short, with 18 bases between. This chain's CDR3 is CSATDSPGSPDTQYF. The CDR3 DNA is TGCAGTGCTACCGACAGCCCTGGAAGTCCAGATACGCAGTATTTT.

There are a few counts of this clonotype. The rearrangement links TRBV27 to TRBJ1-6; D might be TRBD1 (5 bases). The CDR3 has 13 amino acids. CDR1 and CDR2 from the germline V gene are MNHEY and SMNVEV (reference sequence). V gave up 6 bases and J gave up 14 bases, with 17 bases separating them. In nucleotides, the CDR3 is TGTGCCAGCAGCGACAGCCCTACTTATTCCCTCCACTTT. Encoded protein: CASSDSPTYSLHF.

J is TRBJ2-2 and V is TRBV27; D remains unclear. Germline CDR1 and CDR2: MNHEY and SMNVEV (reference sequence). V was shortened by 7 bases and J by 5 bases, with 17 bases between the two germline ends. The CDR3 totals 15 residues. The CDR3 spells CASTPSLLRTGELFF. The CDR3 DNA follows: TGTGCCAGCACCCCTTCTCTGCTTCGAACCGGGGAGCTGTTTTTT.

This clonotype was seen at least ten times. The chain is built from TRBV7-9 and TRBJ2-2; tentatively, D is TRBD2 (6 bases). CDR1 is SEHNR and CDR2 is FQNEAQ in the germline V gene (reference sequence). Trimming left V 3 bases short and J 1 base short, with 9 bases between. The length of the CDR3 is 15 residues. CDR3 region: CASSLNGGNTGELFF. CDR3 DNA: TGTGCCAGCAGCTTGAACGGGGGGAACACCGGGGAGCTGTTTTTT. Using reference TRBV7-9 and TRBJ2-2 for the parts outside the CDR3, the full variable domain is DTGVSQNPRHKITKRGQNVTFRCDPISEHNRLYWYRQTLGQGPEFLTYFQNEAQLEKSRLLSDRFSAERPKGSFSTLEIQRTEQGDSAMYLCASSLNGGNTGELFFGEGSRLTVL.

This clonotype was observed many times. The chain couples TRBV5-1 to TRBJ1-1; no clear D. V shed 4 bases and J shed 3 bases, with 13 bases lying between them. This CDR3 is 14 amino acids long. Germline loops: CDR1 SGHRS, CDR2 YFSETQ. CDR3 in amino acids: CASSTGIGDTEAFF. The DNA for the CDR3 is TGCGCCAGCAGCACCGGCATCGGTGACACTGAAGCTTTCTTT.

This clonotype was seen only a few times. This chain joins TRBV20-1 and TRBJ1-1; D is uncertain. This CDR3 spans 14 amino acids. The V and J ends lost 3 bases and 2 bases respectively, with 13 bases between them. Germline lookup yields CDR1 DFQATT and CDR2 SNEGSKA (reference sequence). The CDR3 region has the DNA TGCAGTGCTAGGCCTCCGGCGGGAAACACTGAAGCTTTCTTT. Its translation: CSARPPAGNTEAFF.

This clonotype was counted at least ten times. The chain combines TRBV7-9 with TRBJ2-7, with TRBD1 identical over 8 bases. The CDR3 loop spans 15 amino acids. Germline loops: CDR1 SEHNR, CDR2 FQNEAQ (reference sequence). V trimming: 2 bases; J trimming: 1 base; junction bases outside the gene matches: 4. This CDR3 reads CASSLRRTGSYEQYF. The CDR3 DNA sequence: TGTGCCAGCAGCTTAAGGCGGACAGGGTCCTACGAGCAGTACTTC. Together with reference TRBV7-9 and TRBJ2-7, the CDR3 gives the full variable domain: DTGVSQNPRHKITKRGQNVTFRCDPISEHNRLYWYRQTLGQGPEFLTYFQNEAQLEKSRLLSDRFSAERPKGSFSTLEIQRTEQGDSAMYLCASSLRRTGSYEQYFGPGTRLTVT.